The 3 T cell receptor beta chains presented below share a single source sample, sequenced in a study of PD-1 blockade in classical Hodgkin lymphoma. Clones were read by immunoSEQ multiplex PCR, and TCRdb kept only the in-frame ones, dropping some. In the table there are more than 55,000 clones, around nine tenths of which are singletons. Each patient's relapse followed autologous stem cell transplantation, and brentuximab vedotin exposure varied. Sequences were derived from peripheral blood mononuclear cells (PBMCs), sampled before the second cycle of nivolumab. The receptors stem from a human donor with classical Hodgkin lymphoma.

The rearrangement uses TRBV11-2 and TRBJ1-5; TRBD1 is a possible D gene (6 bases). Germline V gene sequence: CDR1 SGHAT, CDR2 FQNNGV. V lost 5 bases and J lost 4, with 9 bases in between. This CDR3 is built from 13 residues. The CDR3 DNA follows: TGTGCCAGCAGCCCGGACAGAAATCAGCCCCAGCATTTT. As protein: CASSPDRNQPQHF.

The chain joins TRBV7-3 to TRBJ2-2; perhaps TRBD1 as D (5 bases). From germline, CDR1 is SGHTA and CDR2 FQGTGA. This CDR3 has 14 residues. Trimming pared 5 bases from V and 3 bases from J, leaving 10 bases between. The DNA of the CDR3 is TGTGCCAGCAGCGACGACAGATACACCGGGGAGCTGTTTTTT. Translated: CASSDDRYTGELFF.

The CDR3 nucleotides read TGTGCCAGCAGCAATCCGGGGTCGAAAGATACGCAGTATTTT. It specifies CASSNPGSKDTQYF. This chain uses TRBV21-1 with TRBJ2-3; TRBD2 is the table's D call, not checked against the DNA. TRBV21-1 is an annotated pseudogene. The CDR3 loop spans 14 amino acids.